The entry below gives a single TCR beta chain sequence along with its context. This specimen belongs to a study of control samples from healthy donors and cancer patients. Germline CDR1 reads SGHNT; CDR2 reads YYREEE (reference sequence). The CDR3 is 16 amino acids. V was pared by 4 bases and J by 0 bases, with 15 bases between. Repertoires were generated with immunoSEQ multiplex PCR, while TCRdb's copy carries only in-frame clones and drops some. The table includes some 250,000 clones, over 70% detected once. The V and J genes are TRBV5-4 and TRBJ2-3; D remains ambiguous. Sequenced material: PBMCs. This clonotype was sampled from a woman in her fifties or sixties with lung cancer. The CDR3 loop reads CASSPFLGSSTDTQYF. CDR3 bases: TGTGCCAGCAGCCCGTTTTTGGGGTCTAGCACAGATACGCAGTATTTT.